Listed below are T cell receptor beta chains from one sample, sequenced in a study of OX40 agonist ivuxolimab in advanced cancers. The table came from immunoSEQ multiplex PCR; TCRdb's copy has only in-frame clones and leaves some out. The table includes 50,000 to 75,000 clones, about 89% detected once. The specimen was CD4+ or CD8+ T cells sorted from blood, collected in a trial of the OX40 agonist ivuxolimab. The receptors come from an adult with an advanced solid tumor such as melanoma, head and neck, liver or kidney cancer. Both conserved end residues are part of each CDR3. The order of the fields is D gene, V gene, clone size, J gene, CDR3 DNA, CDR3 protein. D genes are given only for firm matches. Clone sizes are given selectively: once, few, many, or a class where the clone is expanded.

TRBD1	TRBV27	-	TRBJ2-2	TGTGCCAGCAGTCCGACAGGGTATTCCGGGGAGCTGTTTTTT	CASSPTGYSGELFF
-	TRBV9	-	TRBJ2-3	TGTGCCAGCAGTCGGGGGTCTAGCACAGATACGCAGTATTTT	CASSRGSSTDTQYF
-	TRBV9	-	TRBJ1-2	TGTGCCAGCAGCGTAGTGGAATCAGGGAACTATGGCTACACCTTC	CASSVVESGNYGYTF
-	TRBV11-3	-	TRBJ2-7	TGTGCCAGCAGCTTTTTACAGAACTACGAGCAGTACTTC	CASSFLQNYEQYF
-	TRBV6-1	-	TRBJ2-7	TGTGCCAGCAGAGGGGGAGCCTCCTACGAGCAGTACTTC	CASRGGASYEQYF
-	TRBV7-9	-	TRBJ1-2	TGTGCCAGCATCAGAGATGGGGGAAATATTGGTGGCTACACCTTC	CASIRDGGNIGGYTF
-	TRBV19	-	TRBJ1-1	TGTGCCAGTACCTCATCCCTCCGGGACAAAGCTTTCTTT	CASTSSLRDKAFF
-	TRBV28	-	TRBJ1-2	TGTGCCAGCAGTACACTTCCGGGACATAAACGAAACTATGGCTACACCTTC	CASSTLPGHKRNYGYTF
TRBD1	TRBV5-1	-	TRBJ2-1	TGCGCCAGCACTTTACAGGGGGACAATGAGCAGTTCTTC	CASTLQGDNEQFF
TRBD1	TRBV9	-	TRBJ2-1	TGTGCCAGCAGCGTAGACAGGGGTTCCTACAATGAGCAGTTCTTC	CASSVDRGSYNEQFF
-	TRBV30	-	TRBJ1-2	TGTGCCTGGAGTGCGGGGACGGGTGGCTACACCTTC	CAWSAGTGGYTF
-	TRBV5-8	-	TRBJ2-5	TGTGCCAGCAGCTTGGTAGGGACACAAATACGAGAGACCCAGTACTTC	CASSLVGTQIRETQYF
-	TRBV19	-	TRBJ2-6	TGTGCCAGTAGTATAATAAGGGCCGGGGCCAACGTCCTGACTTTC	CASSIIRAGANVLTF
TRBD1	TRBV9	once	TRBJ2-1	TGTGCCAGCAGCGTAGCTCATACAGGGGGCAATGAGCAGCTCTTC	CASSVAHTGGNEQLF
-	TRBV28	-	TRBJ1-1	TGTGCCAGCAGTTTTAACGGGGGTTGGTCGGGCACTGAAGCTTTCTTT	CASSFNGGWSGTEAFF
-	TRBV10-1	-	TRBJ1-1	TGCGCCAGCAGTGTAGGGCCGAACACTGAAGCTTTCTTT	CASSVGPNTEAFF
-	TRBV9	-	TRBJ2-5	TGTGCCAGCAGCGTAGCCTCATGGGGAGAGACCCAGTACTTC	CASSVASWGETQYF
TRBD1	TRBV19	-	TRBJ2-7	TGTGCCAGTAGTATTGGAGAGGGGGCTCTCGTCGAGCAGTACTTC	CASSIGEGALVEQYF
TRBD1	TRBV11-2	-	TRBJ1-1	TGTGCCAGCAGCCTGGGAACTACAGGGGGCCTTAACACTGAAGCTTTCTTT	CASSLGTTGGLNTEAFF
-	TRBV7-9	once	TRBJ2-2	TGTGCCAGCAGCTTAGCGCCGGGGATACTGACCGGGGAGCTGTTTTTT	CASSLAPGILTGELFF
-	TRBV18	-	TRBJ1-3	TGTGCCAGCTCACCAATTGGGACGGCAGACTCTGGAAACACCATATATTTT	CASSPIGTADSGNTIYF
TRBD2	TRBV7-9	-	TRBJ2-7	TGTGCCAGCAGCGGGACTAGCGGGAGCTACGAGCAGTACTTC	CASSGTSGSYEQYF
TRBD2	TRBV10-3	-	TRBJ2-2	TGTGCCATCAGTGAGTCCCCGCCCGGGAGGGCGGCCGGGGAGCTGTTTTTT	CAISESPPGRAAGELFF
-	TRBV7-9	-	TRBJ2-1	TGTGCCAGCAGCTTAGGGACCTACAATGAGCAGTTCTTC	CASSLGTYNEQFF